The clone carrying this T cell receptor (beta chain) appeared many times. The record originates from a study of CD8+CD57+ T cells in acquired aplastic anemia. This CDR3 region has 12 residues. The V gene lost 0 bases and the J gene lost 7 bases, with 5 bases spanning the gap. CDR1 is LGHDT, CDR2 YNNKEL, per germline (reference sequence). Genomic DNA was employed as the template in profiling TCR beta VDJ and CDR3. TCRdb passed the reads through MiXCR, listing each CDR3 protein once. The table shows about 150,000 distinct CDR3 sequences, with more than 35% occurring only once. The sequence was obtained from a human donor in good health, serving as a control. Input material: sorted CD4+, CD8+, or CD8+CD57+ T cells (not recorded which) from PBMCs. The rearrangement uses TRBV3-1 and TRBJ2-3; D not resolved. CDR3 coding DNA: TGTGCCAGCAGCCAAGAGGGATATACGCAGTATTTT. The encoded protein is CASSQEGYTQYF.